This entry features one T cell receptor (beta chain) sequence. The CDR3 runs to 14 residues. V lost 3 bases and J 8 bases, leaving 13 bases between the germline ends. Germline assignment: CDR1 SNHLY and CDR2 FYNNEI. This entry comes from a study of cytomegalovirus exposure and HLA in healthy donors. The PCR had 60 Vbeta and 13 Jbeta primers. Clones were read by immunoSEQ multiplex PCR, and TCRdb kept only the in-frame ones, dropping some. This sample has roughly 190,000 clones, with 70% to 75% found just once. The TCR sequence derives from a man aged 30 to 45 in good health and CMV-seropositive. The chain is built from TRBV2 and TRBJ1-4; D is possibly TRBD1 (5 bases). The sequencing input was PBMCs. The CDR3 loop reads CASSDGQGWEKLFF. The CDR3 DNA reads TGTGCCAGCAGTGATGGGCAGGGTTGGGAAAAACTGTTTTTT.